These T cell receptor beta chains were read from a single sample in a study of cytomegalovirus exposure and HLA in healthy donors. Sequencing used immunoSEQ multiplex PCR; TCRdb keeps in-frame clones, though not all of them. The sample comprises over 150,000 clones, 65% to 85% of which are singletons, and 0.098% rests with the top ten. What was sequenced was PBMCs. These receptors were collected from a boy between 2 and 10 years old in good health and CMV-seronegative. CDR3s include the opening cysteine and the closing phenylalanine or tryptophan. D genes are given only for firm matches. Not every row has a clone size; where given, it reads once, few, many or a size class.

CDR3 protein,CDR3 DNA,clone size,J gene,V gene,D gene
CASSQTGAGEQYF,TGTGCCAGCAGCCAGACAGGGGCGGGCGAGCAGTACTTC,.,TRBJ2-7,TRBV7-9,TRBD1
CASSTLGVSYEQYF,TGTGCCAGCAGTACCCTAGGGGTCTCCTACGAGCAGTACTTC,.,TRBJ2-7,TRBV6-5,.
CASSVDSNYGYTF,TGTGCCAGCAGCGTGGACAGCAACTATGGCTACACCTTC,.,TRBJ1-2,TRBV9,.
CASSTTVTNEKLFF,TGTGCCAGCAGCACGACAGTGACTAATGAAAAACTGTTTTTT,.,TRBJ1-4,TRBV7-9,.
CSVNRVLNTEAFF,TGCAGCGTTAACAGGGTCCTGAACACTGAAGCTTTCTTT,.,TRBJ1-1,TRBV29-1,.
CSAFQGLQYF,TGCAGTGCTTTCCAGGGGTTGCAGTACTTC,.,TRBJ2-7,TRBV20-1,.
CASGEGALPVSYEQYF,TGTGCCAGCGGCGAGGGGGCCCTCCCGGTCTCCTACGAGCAGTACTTC,.,TRBJ2-7,TRBV2,TRBD1
CASSRATGGTGELFF,TGTGCCAGCAGCCGGGCGACAGGGGGCACCGGGGAGCTGTTTTTT,.,TRBJ2-2,TRBV5-6,TRBD1
CASSLKLARGANEQFF,TGTGCCAGCAGTTTAAAATTAGCACGGGGGGCCAATGAGCAGTTCTTC,.,TRBJ2-1,TRBV27,.
CSASRSNGYTF,TGCAGTGCTAGCCGGTCTAACGGCTACACCTTC,.,TRBJ1-2,TRBV20-1,.
CASRFVQGTAFF,TGTGCCAGCAGGTTTGTTCAGGGTACAGCTTTCTTT,once,TRBJ1-1,TRBV2,.
CASSLQGHDYEQYF,TGTGCCAGCAGCCTTCAGGGACATGACTACGAGCAGTACTTC,.,TRBJ2-7,TRBV13,.
CASSQDRAGGTDTQYF,TGTGCCAGCAGCCAAGATAGAGCGGGGGGCACAGATACGCAGTATTTT,.,TRBJ2-3,TRBV4-2,TRBD2
CASSLANFRDSNYQETQYF,TGCGCCAGCAGCTTGGCTAACTTCCGGGACAGCAATTACCAAGAGACCCAGTACTTC,.,TRBJ2-5,TRBV5-1,TRBD1
CATSRDSWAREGDEQFF,TGTGCCACCAGCAGAGACAGCTGGGCTAGAGAGGGAGATGAGCAGTTCTTC,.,TRBJ2-1,TRBV15,.
CASRPGHPREPQHF,TGTGCCAGCAGGCCCGGACATCCTAGAGAGCCCCAGCATTTT,.,TRBJ1-5,TRBV6-5,.
CASSQTTGRSAIYF,TGCGCCAGCAGCCAGACGACAGGTCGGTCGGCCATATATTTT,.,TRBJ1-3,TRBV4-3,.
CASSRSSTLREGETQYF,TGTGCCAGCTCACGATCCTCCACCCTGAGGGAAGGAGAGACCCAGTACTTC,once,TRBJ2-5,TRBV18,.
CASRTTTNEQFF,TGCGCCAGCAGAACTACAACCAATGAGCAGTTCTTC,.,TRBJ2-1,TRBV10-1,.
CASKGTLTGELFF,TGTGCCAGCAAGGGGACTCTAACCGGGGAGCTGTTTTTT,few,TRBJ2-2,TRBV2,.
CASSPASRANTGELFF,TGTGCCAGCTCACCAGCTTCCAGGGCTAACACCGGGGAGCTGTTTTTT,.,TRBJ2-2,TRBV18,.
CASSKGEERGDQETQYF,TGTGCCAGCAGCAAAGGGGAGGAGCGGGGGGACCAAGAGACCCAGTACTTC,.,TRBJ2-5,TRBV21-1,.
CSARGGDTQYF,TGCAGTGCTAGGGGAGGGGATACGCAGTATTTT,.,TRBJ2-3,TRBV20-1,TRBD2
CASSAREPTSLQETQYF,TGCGCCAGCAGCGCAAGAGAGCCGACTAGCCTCCAAGAGACCCAGTACTTC,once,TRBJ2-5,TRBV4-3,TRBD2
CASSYTYRQGSYGYTF,TGTGCCAGCAGTTACACTTATCGACAGGGATCCTATGGCTACACCTTC,once,TRBJ1-2,TRBV6-5,TRBD1
CASSLLPGNTEAFF,TGCGCCAGCAGCTTGCTCCCAGGGAACACTGAAGCTTTCTTT,.,TRBJ1-1,TRBV5-1,.
CASSRESGTGLISGNTIYF,TGTGCCAGCTCACGAGAGTCCGGGACAGGGTTAATCTCTGGAAACACCATATATTTT,.,TRBJ1-3,TRBV18,TRBD1
CASPQGGPRKAEQYF,TGTGCCAGCCCCCAAGGGGGCCCAAGGAAGGCCGAGCAGTACTTC,few,TRBJ2-7,TRBV9,TRBD1
CASSLVTGIGNTIYF,TGCGCCAGCAGCTTGGTTACGGGGATTGGAAACACCATATATTTT,.,TRBJ1-3,TRBV5-1,.
CASRDAIRGQMNTEAFF,TGTGCCAGCAGGGACGCAATCAGAGGACAGATGAACACTGAAGCTTTCTTT,.,TRBJ1-1,TRBV7-9,.
CASRYGTNYGYTF,TGTGCCAGTAGATACGGGACAAACTATGGCTACACCTTC,.,TRBJ1-2,TRBV19,.
CASSLIGQGTYNEQFF,TGTGCCAGCAGCTTAATCGGACAGGGCACCTACAATGAGCAGTTCTTC,.,TRBJ2-1,TRBV7-2,TRBD1
CAISETGQGGNTIYF,TGTGCCATCAGTGAAACAGGGCAGGGAGGAAACACCATATATTTT,few,TRBJ1-3,TRBV10-3,.
CASSLPGSGANGLTF,TGTGCCAGCAGCCTACCCGGCTCTGGGGCCAACGGCCTGACTTTC,.,TRBJ2-6,TRBV5-4,.
CAISESRETGSLFF,TGTGCCATCAGTGAGTCTAGGGAGACAGGCTCACTGTTTTTT,.,TRBJ1-4,TRBV10-3,.
CASSSRLAGGPLDEQFF,TGTGCCAGCAGCTCCCGACTAGCGGGGGGGCCCCTAGATGAGCAGTTCTTC,once,TRBJ2-1,TRBV7-2,TRBD2
CASSLVNRVGYGYTF,TGTGCCAGCAGCTTAGTCAACAGGGTGGGGTATGGCTACACCTTC,.,TRBJ1-2,TRBV7-9,.
CASSQTLAGGLNNEQFF,TGCGCCAGCAGCCAGACTTTAGCGGGGGGGCTCAACAATGAGCAGTTCTTC,.,TRBJ2-1,TRBV4-1,TRBD2
CASSPAGAQPYSYGYTF,TGTGCCAGCAGTCCTGCAGGGGCCCAGCCTTATTCCTATGGCTACACCTTC,.,TRBJ1-2,TRBV13,.
CASSHYSGGATDTQYF,TGCGCCAGCAGCCACTATAGCGGGGGGGCCACAGATACGCAGTATTTT,.,TRBJ2-3,TRBV4-3,TRBD2
CASSPRTVPNSPLHF,TGTGCCAGCAGCCCCAGGACAGTCCCTAATTCACCCCTCCACTTT,.,TRBJ1-6,TRBV7-3,.
CASSLGENYGYTF,TGTGCCAGCAGCTTGGGCGAGAACTATGGCTACACCTTC,.,TRBJ1-2,TRBV5-5,.
CASSIGTAQSANYGYTF,TGTGCCAGTAGTATTGGGACAGCCCAGTCGGCTAACTATGGCTACACCTTC,.,TRBJ1-2,TRBV19,TRBD1
CASSRGFGGTYGYTF,TGCGCCAGCAGCCGTGGGTTCGGGGGGACCTATGGCTACACCTTC,.,TRBJ1-2,TRBV4-3,.
CASSLGTMTSGGAEQFF,TGTGCCAGCAGCTTGGGAACTATGACTAGCGGGGGGGCTGAGCAGTTCTTC,.,TRBJ2-1,TRBV5-6,TRBD2
CASTPDGSPYGYTF,TGTGCCAGCACCCCGGACGGGAGCCCATATGGCTACACCTTC,.,TRBJ1-2,TRBV5-4,.
CASSLGTGTYNEQFF,TGCGCCAGCAGCTTGGGGACAGGGACCTACAATGAGCAGTTCTTC,.,TRBJ2-1,TRBV5-1,TRBD1
CASSTGQGGEKLFF,TGTGCCAGCAGCACAGGACAGGGAGGCGAAAAACTGTTTTTT,.,TRBJ1-4,TRBV5-8,TRBD1